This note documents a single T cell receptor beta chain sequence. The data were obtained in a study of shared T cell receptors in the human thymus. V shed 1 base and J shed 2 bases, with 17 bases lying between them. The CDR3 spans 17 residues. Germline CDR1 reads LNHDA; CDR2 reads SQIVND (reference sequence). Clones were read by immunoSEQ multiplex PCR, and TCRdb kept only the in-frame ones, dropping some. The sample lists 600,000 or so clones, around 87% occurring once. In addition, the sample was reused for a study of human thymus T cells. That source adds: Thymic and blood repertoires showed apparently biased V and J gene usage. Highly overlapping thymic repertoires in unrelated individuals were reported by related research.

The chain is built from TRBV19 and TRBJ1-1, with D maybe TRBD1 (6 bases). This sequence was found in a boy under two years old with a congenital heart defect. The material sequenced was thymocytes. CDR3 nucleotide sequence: TGTGCCAGTAGTATAGGCCCGGGGGGGCACCTAAACACTGAAGCTTTCTTT. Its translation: CASSIGPGGHLNTEAFF.